The T cell receptor beta chain under discussion was sequenced for a study of T cell responses to AZD1222 COVID-19 vaccine. General study results and limits: The donors showed a predominance of white British ancestry and of females, with possible underestimation of clonal diversity. Seropositivity was recorded at baseline in only 6 or 7 AZD1222 recipients. Across the whole spike, CD4 TCRs peaked at regions 160-218 and 743-854. Spike-specific TCR breadth rose after two AZD1222 doses, and depth rose as well.

Here immunoSEQ multiplex PCR was the method, and the copy in TCRdb shows in-frame clones only, minus some. Among just under 80,000 clones, about 92% were seen once, and the ten largest hold approximately 5%. This clone was found many times. Its antigen remains unidentified. Germline V lookup: CDR1 LNHDA, CDR2 SQIVND (reference sequence). CDR3 length: 14 amino acids. With 3 bases removed from V and 4 bases from J, the gap between germline ends came to 12 bases. The chain employs TRBV19 and TRBJ1-2, with D unclear. The TCR sequence derives from an adult who received the AZD1222 COVID-19 vaccine. The specimen comprised peripheral blood, sampled 28 days after the second AZD1222 dose. In DNA, the CDR3 is TGTGCCAGTAGTATTGGGTCTGCAGGCTATGGCTACACCTTC. Amino acids: CASSIGSAGYGYTF.